Sequencing of this T cell receptor (beta chain) was carried out in a study of T cells expressing NK-cell markers. Across the study: According to the study, TCR beta repertoires originated from sorted CD3+CD56+NKG2C+, CD3+CD56+NKG2C- and CD3+CD56-NKG2C+ T cells.

Reanalyzing the 5' RACE reads, TCRdb keeps one entry per CDR3 protein, without DNA. This repertoire includes some 390,000 distinct CDR3 sequences. Worth noting for this clonotype: Its antigen is still unknown.

Study-wide points: The study found dominant NKG2C+ clonotypes at roughly 1.0-7.5% of CD8+ T cells in about 6 donors. In a handful of donors, these clonotypes also led the CD3+CD56-NKG2C+ fraction.

The CDR3 is made up of 15 amino acids. Germline V gene lookup returns CDR1 MGHRA and CDR2 YSYEKL. This receptor was identified in a woman in her fifties or sixties in good health. The sequencing sample was made of blood T cells: a sorted CD56 or NKG2C T cell subset, CD4+ or CD8+ T cells, or bulk PBMC T cells (not recorded which). J is TRBJ1-2 and V is TRBV4-1; TCRdb names TRBD1, which stays unverified in the absence of DNA. CDR3 sequence reads: CASSQEQGRNYGYTF.